This T cell receptor beta chain emerged from a study of T cell clonotyping in hematopoietic cell transplantation. A few counts support this clone. Its antigen remains unknown. General study points: At the given depth, recipient repertoires were over 97% de novo clonotypes. CD4 and CD8 repertoire contributions could not be separated without sorting. After transplant, recipient diversity fell while pathologically expanded clonotypes grew through day 180.

Generated by immunoSEQ multiplex PCR, the TCRdb table keeps only in-frame clones and is missing some. The profile shows about 5,100 clones, about 30% of them singletons. Germline lookup yields CDR1 SGHTA and CDR2 FQGNSA. The J segment lost 3 bases and the V segment lost 0 bases, leaving 2 bases of the junction unmatched. The CDR3 spans 15 residues. Time point defined: recipient sample about 28 days before transplant, after cytoreduction. The specimen comprised peripheral blood mononuclear cells, sampled before stem cell transplant. The chain is built from TRBV7-2 and TRBJ1-5, with 7 bases that match TRBD1. The TCR sequence derives from a man between 50 and 59 years old with myelofibrosis. Some clones in this sample may be carry-over from other donors' samples. The DNA for the CDR3 is TGTGCCAGCAGCTTAGCCGGGACAGACAATCAGCCCCAGCATTTT. This sequence encodes CASSLAGTDNQPQHF. Filled out from reference TRBV7-2 and TRBJ1-5, the complete variable domain reads GAGVSQSPSNKVTEKGKDVELRCDPISGHTALYWYRQSLGQGLEFLIYFQGNSAPDKSGLPSDRFSAERTGGSVSTLTIQRTQQEDSAVYLCASSLAGTDNQPQHFGDGTRLSIL.